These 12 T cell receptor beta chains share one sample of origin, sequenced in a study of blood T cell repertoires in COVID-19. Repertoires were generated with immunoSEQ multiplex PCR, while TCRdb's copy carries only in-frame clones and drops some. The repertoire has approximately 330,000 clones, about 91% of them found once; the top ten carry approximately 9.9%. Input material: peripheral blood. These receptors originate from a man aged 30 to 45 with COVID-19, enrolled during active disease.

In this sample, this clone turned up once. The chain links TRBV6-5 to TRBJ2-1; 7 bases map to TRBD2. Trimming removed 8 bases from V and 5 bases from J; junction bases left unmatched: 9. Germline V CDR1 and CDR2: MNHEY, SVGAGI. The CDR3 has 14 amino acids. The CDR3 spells CASGKGLPNNEQFF. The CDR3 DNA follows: TGTGCCAGCGGAAAGGGACTACCCAACAATGAGCAGTTCTTC.

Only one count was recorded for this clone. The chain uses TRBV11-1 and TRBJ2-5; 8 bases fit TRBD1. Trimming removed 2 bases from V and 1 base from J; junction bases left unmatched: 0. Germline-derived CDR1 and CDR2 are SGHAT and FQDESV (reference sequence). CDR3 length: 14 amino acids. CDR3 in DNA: TGTGCCAGCAGCTTACAGGGGGCCCAAGAGACCCAGTACTTC. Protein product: CASSLQGAQETQYF.

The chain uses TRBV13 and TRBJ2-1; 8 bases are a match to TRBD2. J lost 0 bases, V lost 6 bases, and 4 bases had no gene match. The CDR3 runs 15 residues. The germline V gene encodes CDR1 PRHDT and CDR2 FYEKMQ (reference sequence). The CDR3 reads CASRVAGPSYNEQFF. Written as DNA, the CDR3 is TGTGCCAGCAGGGTAGCGGGGCCCTCCTACAATGAGCAGTTCTTC.

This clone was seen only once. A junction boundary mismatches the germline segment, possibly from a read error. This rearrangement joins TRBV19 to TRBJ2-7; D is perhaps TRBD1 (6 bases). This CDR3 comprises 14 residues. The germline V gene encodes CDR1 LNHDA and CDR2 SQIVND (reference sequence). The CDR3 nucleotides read TGTGTCAGTAGTATAGTCCAGGGGTATGGCGAGCAGTACTTC. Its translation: CVSSIVQGYGEQYF.

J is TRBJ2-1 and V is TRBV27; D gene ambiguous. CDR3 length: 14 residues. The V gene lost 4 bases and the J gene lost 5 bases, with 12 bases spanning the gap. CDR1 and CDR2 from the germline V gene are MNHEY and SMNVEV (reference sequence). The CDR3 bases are TGTGCCAGCAGTTGGGCAAATCCGGACAATGAGCAGTTCTTC. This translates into CASSWANPDNEQFF.

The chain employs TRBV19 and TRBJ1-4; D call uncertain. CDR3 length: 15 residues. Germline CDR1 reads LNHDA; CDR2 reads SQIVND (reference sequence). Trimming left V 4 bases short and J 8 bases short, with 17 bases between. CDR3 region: CASSKWREGYEKLFF. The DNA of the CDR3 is TGTGCCAGTAGTAAGTGGAGGGAAGGGTACGAAAAACTGTTTTTT. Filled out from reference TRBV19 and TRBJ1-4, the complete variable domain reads DGGITQSPKYLFRKEGQNVTLSCEQNLNHDAMYWYRQDPGQGLRLIYYSQIVNDFQKGDIAEGYSVSREKKESFPLTVTSAQKNPTAFYLCASSKWREGYEKLFFGSGTQLSVL.

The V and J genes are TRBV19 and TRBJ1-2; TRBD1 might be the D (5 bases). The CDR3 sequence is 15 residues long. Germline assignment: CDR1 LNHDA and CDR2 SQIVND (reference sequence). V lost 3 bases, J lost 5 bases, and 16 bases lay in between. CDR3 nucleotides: TGTGCCAGTAGTATCATAGGGGAGGACGCTTATGGCTACACCTTC. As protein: CASSIIGEDAYGYTF.

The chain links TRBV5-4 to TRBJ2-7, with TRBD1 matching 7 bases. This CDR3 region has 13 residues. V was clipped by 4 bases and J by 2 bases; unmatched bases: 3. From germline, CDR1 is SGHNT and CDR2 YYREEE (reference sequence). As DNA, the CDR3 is TGTGCCAGCAGCCTAACAGGGGCCTACGAGCAGTACTTC. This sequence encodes CASSLTGAYEQYF. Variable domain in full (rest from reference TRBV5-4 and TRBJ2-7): ETGVTQSPTHLIKTRGQQVTLRCSSQSGHNTVSWYQQALGQGPQFIFQYYREEENGRGNFPPRFSGLQFPNYSSELNVNALELDDSALYLCASSLTGAYEQYFGPGTRLTVT.

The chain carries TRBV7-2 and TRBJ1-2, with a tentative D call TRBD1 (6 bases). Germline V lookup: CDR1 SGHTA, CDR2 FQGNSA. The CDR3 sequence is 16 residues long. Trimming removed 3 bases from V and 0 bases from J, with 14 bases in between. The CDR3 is CASSFFGTPTNYGYTF. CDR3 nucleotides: TGTGCCAGCAGCTTCTTCGGGACACCGACTAACTATGGCTACACCTTC.

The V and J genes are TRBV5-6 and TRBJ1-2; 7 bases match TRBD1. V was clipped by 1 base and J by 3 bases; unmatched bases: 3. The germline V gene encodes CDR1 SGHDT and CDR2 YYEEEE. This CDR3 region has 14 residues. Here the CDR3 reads CASSLNRGYYGYTF. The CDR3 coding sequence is TGTGCCAGCAGCTTGAACAGGGGTTACTATGGCTACACCTTC.

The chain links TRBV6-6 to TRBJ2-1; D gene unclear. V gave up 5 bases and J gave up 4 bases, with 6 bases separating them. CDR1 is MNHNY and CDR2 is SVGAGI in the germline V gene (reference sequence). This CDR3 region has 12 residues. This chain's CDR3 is CASSDTYNEQFF. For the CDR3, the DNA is TGTGCCAGCAGTGACACATACAATGAGCAGTTCTTC.

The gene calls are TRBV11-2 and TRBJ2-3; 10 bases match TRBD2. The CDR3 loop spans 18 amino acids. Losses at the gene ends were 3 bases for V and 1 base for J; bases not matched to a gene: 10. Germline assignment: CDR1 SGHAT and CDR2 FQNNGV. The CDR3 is CASSFGVAGGSGTDTQYF. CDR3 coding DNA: TGTGCCAGCAGCTTTGGGGTAGCGGGGGGTTCCGGCACAGATACGCAGTATTTT.